A selection of T cell receptor beta chains follows, all from one sample in a study of T-cell memory formation after mild COVID-19. TCRdb re-analysed the 5' RACE reads in MiXCR, keeping a single row per CDR3 protein. Of fewer than 450,000 distinct CDR3 sequences in the sample, around 20% were seen once. The material sequenced was PBMCs or a T cell subset sorted from them (not recorded which). These TCRs come from an adult woman who had mild COVID-19 (a few samples of this study predate the infection). Cell type and time point are not known. Both conserved end residues are part of each CDR3.

CDR3aa: CASSLGTVNEKLFF
v_gene: TRBV12-3/TRBV12-4
j_gene: TRBJ1-4
len: 14

CDR3aa: CASSSGEFTDTQYF
v_gene: TRBV9
j_gene: TRBJ2-3
len: 14

CDR3aa: CSVHRDITDTQYF
v_gene: TRBV29-1
j_gene: TRBJ2-3
len: 13

CDR3aa: CASREDREFDYGYTF
v_gene: TRBV25-1
j_gene: TRBJ1-2
len: 15

CDR3aa: CASRAESGQGDIHEQFF
v_gene: TRBV2
j_gene: TRBJ2-1
len: 17

CDR3aa: CASSSLVAQETQYF
v_gene: TRBV7-9
j_gene: TRBJ2-5
len: 14

CDR3aa: CASSLVSGPANTGELFF
v_gene: TRBV7-9
j_gene: TRBJ2-2
len: 17

CDR3aa: CASSQGARYSEQFF
v_gene: TRBV11-1
j_gene: TRBJ2-1
len: 14

CDR3aa: CASSEAAPQYF
v_gene: TRBV6-1
j_gene: TRBJ2-4
len: 11

CDR3aa: CAIRREIRDTQYF
v_gene: TRBV10-3
j_gene: TRBJ2-3
len: 13